This is a list of T cell receptor beta chains from one sample in a study of CXCR3-negative and CXCR3-positive naive CD8 T cells. No DNA is given; TCRdb re-called the 5' RACE reads and lists each CDR3 protein once. The sample totals 150,000 or so distinct CDR3 sequences. The specimen sequenced was naive CXCR3+ CD8+ T cells from blood. The receptors originated from a human donor in good health. Some clones in this sample may be carry-over from other donors' samples. The CDR3 runs from the conserved cysteine through the conserved F or W.

j_call v_call cdr3_aa
TRBJ1-1 TRBV9 CASSPGAAFLGTEAFF
TRBJ2-5 TRBV7-8 CASSLESSGVQETQYF
TRBJ1-3 TRBV14 CASSRLAGTSNTIYF
TRBJ1-2 TRBV4-1 CASSQDRVQSDYGYTF
TRBJ2-1 TRBV28 CASSFRVAYNEQFF
TRBJ2-7 TRBV29-1 CSAISRDKGYEQYF
TRBJ2-7 TRBV4-3 CASSEGTSRTREQYF
TRBJ2-2 TRBV7-9 CSLGEDGHKGELFF
TRBJ1-5 TRBV19 CASQQGAVQPQHF
TRBJ2-7 TRBV3-1 CASSQPPSYEQYF
TRBJ2-3 TRBV4-3 CASSQDISRSTDTQYF
TRBJ1-1 TRBV7-9 CASSLNGENTEAFF
TRBJ2-3 TRBV28 CASSFSAGVGDTQYF
TRBJ2-3 TRBV27 CASSLAGQTDTQYF
TRBJ1-2 TRBV27 CASSRADRRSLDGYTF
TRBJ1-1 TRBV13 CASSSGTGKTEAFF
TRBJ2-7 TRBV9 CASSPYLLQDSYEQYF
TRBJ2-4 TRBV12-3/TRBV12-4 CASRIQGPANIQYF
TRBJ2-2 TRBV28 CASSGTDRWNTGELFF
TRBJ2-1 TRBV28 CASSPRTVYNEQFF
TRBJ1-1 TRBV7-7 CASSLRGETEAFF
TRBJ1-2 TRBV7-9 CASSLGGGGDHGYTF
TRBJ2-1 TRBV5-1 CASSLGISSYNEQFF
TRBJ2-7 TRBV25-1 CASSDRDRTYEQYF
TRBJ1-4 TRBV11-2 CASTANEKLFF
TRBJ2-1 TRBV7-9 CASSLVLGVTYNEQFF
TRBJ2-7 TRBV14 CASSPRGLGAYEQYF
TRBJ2-3 TRBV28 CASSYPTGAGTDTQYF
TRBJ2-7 TRBV6-2/TRBV6-3 CASSYSYQGGTYEQYF
TRBJ2-2 TRBV12-3/TRBV12-4 CATPSGTRDTGELFF
TRBJ1-1 TRBV28 CASRFPGENPEAFF
TRBJ2-7 TRBV20-1 CSARDLQTSGRAYEQYF
TRBJ1-1 TRBV6-5 CASSYGGEMNTEAFF
TRBJ1-1 TRBV5-6 CASSFSTAMNTEAFF
TRBJ1-1 TRBV27 CASSWGTGVTEAFF
TRBJ1-2 TRBV21-1 CASSKVRQGGLSNYGYTF
TRBJ1-1 TRBV25-1 CASQTDMNTEAFF
TRBJ1-1 TRBV29-1 CSVESSGDGPTEAFF